The T cell receptor beta chain described here comes from a study of T-cell memory formation after mild COVID-19. J lost 5 bases, V lost 8 bases, and 17 bases had no gene match. Germline loops: CDR1 MNHNS, CDR2 SASEGT. The CDR3 contains 16 residues. TCRdb independently ran MiXCR on the 5' RACE reads; one entry per CDR3 protein. The table lists 170,000 or so distinct CDR3 sequences, roughly 31% of them singletons, with approximately 12% in the top ten. This rearrangement joins TRBV6-1 to TRBJ1-1; 7 nucleotides align to TRBD1. Source material: PBMCs or a T cell subset sorted from them (not recorded which). The sequence derives from an adult woman who had mild COVID-19 (a few samples of this study predate the infection). Cell type and time point are not known. For the CDR3, the DNA is TGTGCCAGCCGCGAAATTACAGGGGCGGTCGGTACTGAAGCTTTCTTT. This encodes CASREITGAVGTEAFF.